The following is a T cell receptor (beta chain) sequence with its context. This specimen belongs to a study of blood T cell repertoires in COVID-19. J lost 7 bases, V lost 3 bases, and 7 bases had no gene match. The length of the CDR3 is 15 residues. The V gene's germline CDR1 is SEHNR and CDR2 FQNEAQ (reference sequence). The protocol was immunoSEQ multiplex PCR, while the TCRdb copy is restricted to in-frame clones and leaves out a portion. This sample yields approximately 300,000 clones, of which approximately 85% are seen a single time; 3.5% to 4.5% belongs to the top ten. The chain links TRBV7-9 to TRBJ2-1; 9 nucleotides align to TRBD1. Source material: PBMCs or T cells enriched from blood (not recorded which). This sequence was found in a woman aged 25 to 39 who had recovered from COVID-19. CDR3: CASSFWDRAWNEQFF. The DNA of the CDR3 is TGTGCCAGCAGCTTTTGGGACAGGGCTTGGAATGAGCAGTTCTTC.